This TCR beta chain was sequenced during a study of T cell responses to AZD1222 COVID-19 vaccine (dated by TCRdb to about 2021). About the study as a whole: TCR sequencing was performed for about 250 trial participants, of whom about 200 were given two doses of AZD1222 and around 25 were given two doses of MenACWY control vaccine. Enrollment into the trials was organized by age into subgroups of 18-55, 56-69 and 70-plus years, and those subgroups contained around 150, 28 and 57 TCR-sequenced participants, respectively. The paper as a whole reports these results and caveats: Because no day 14 peak-response samples were available, the repertoires could be characterized only after the peak T cell response. The 56-69-year group was small, and its depth increase did not reach significance, likely because of low power. Most participants were white British and females outnumbered males, and the authors suggested that clonal diversity may have been underestimated. Vaccine-associated CD4 TCRs spanned the whole spike protein, with dominant responses in regions 160-218 and 743-854. Conclusions about previously exposed vaccinees are limited, since just a handful of AZD1222 recipients were seropositive for SARS-CoV-2 at baseline. After two AZD1222 doses, spike-specific TCR breadth and depth were significantly higher than at day 0 and than in MenACWY recipients. Nearly half of unique spike-specific TCRs reportedly recognized epitopes outside regions mutated in the B.1.351 and B.1.1.7 variants.

The time point label, read with the paper, signifies: about 28 days (+/-7) after the second vaccine dose. The treatment or condition label, as the study defines it: meningococcal conjugate vaccine given as trial control. Vaccinee samples were obtained from the UK trials COV001 and COV002, which included a single-blind randomized controlled phase 2/3 trial of AZD1222 (ChAdOx1 nCoV-19) in healthy adults. For TCRbeta chain sequencing, PBMC samples were collected from trial participants at day 0 and at day 28 after the second dose. This clone was detected a few times. Its specific antigen is unknown. Base-call qualities are not available, and no considerably larger clone is one nucleotide away. The CDR3 regions of human TCRbeta chains were analyzed by immunosequencing. The original pipeline was this. TCRs in the repertoires were matched against a reference library of SARS-CoV-2-specific TCRs that had been generated with the MIRA antigen-specificity platform. Breadth was defined as the fraction of unique TCRs that were SARS-CoV-2-associated, and depth was defined as the fraction of total T cells that were SARS-CoV-2-associated. Using the MIRA data, each spike-specific TCR was assigned both to the spike region to which the TCR was reactive and to a CD4 or CD8 class. Log10-transformed breadth and depth values were compared by one-way ANOVA with Sidak's multiple comparisons tests. Not all clones reach the TCRdb copy of this immuneACCESS table, which keeps in-frame sequences only. Checked studies attribute under half of the gap to unresolved V genes and leave the rest unexplained. V and J calls and clone size are those listed in that table; D and trimming were worked out from the DNA. For this sample the table gives about 140,000 clones, of which about 90% were detected only once. The ten largest clones add up to around 6.9% of the sample.

The sequence derives from an adult who received the MenACWY meningococcal vaccine as a control. Sequenced here: peripheral blood, sampled 28 days after the second dose of the MenACWY control vaccine.

Here is the DNA: TGTGCCAGCAGGAATAGCGGACAGGGGCGCGACGAGCAGTACTTC. Its amino acids are CASRNSGQGRDEQYF. In this chain, TRBV7-3 is recombined with TRBJ2-7; TRBD1 matches 9 bases in the middle. In the germline V gene, CDR1 corresponds to SGHTA and CDR2 to FQGTGA. The CDR3 spans 15 residues, from the cysteine through the phenylalanine. Just CDR3 DNA is preserved here, 45 bases in frame from base 1. For this chain, trimming is 6 bases at the V end and 5 bases at the J end, and the number of junction bases without a gene match is 11. Outside the CDR3, residues come from the reference TRBV7-3 and TRBJ2-7 proteins, so the full variable domain is: GAGVSQTPSNKVTEKGKYVELRCDPISGHTALYWYRQSLGQGPEFLIYFQGTGAADDSGLPNDRFFAVRPEGSVSTLKIQRTERGDSAVYLCASRNSGQGRDEQYFGPGTRLTVT.